This paragraph reports one TCR beta chain. Its antigen is still unknown. No quality values exist for individual bases; no much larger clone is one base distant. The germline V gene yields LGHNA for CDR1 and YSLEER for CDR2. From V the trimming removes 3 bases and from J it removes 0 bases, while the gene matches leave 6 bases of the junction unaccounted for. Including the terminal cysteine and phenylalanine, the CDR3 comprises 18 residues. Here the CDR3 DNA is all that survives: 54 bases in frame from base 1. The sample belongs to a study of blood T cells in healthy people across ages (dated by TCRdb to 2015 to 2017). Study-level background: In model experiments, roughly one uniquely barcoded TCR beta cDNA molecule per two T cells was captured by template switching. Using deep sequencing normalized with unique cDNA molecular identifiers, the study measured how TCR beta repertoire diversity changes with age. The donors were divided into four age groups: young (average around 17 years), middle-aged (around 37), aged (under 70) and long-lived (roughly 88). To avoid experimental bias, donors of different ages were distributed randomly across sequencing lanes. Using the same blood draw, the study looked at two additional independent replicas of 1 million unique cDNA reads for two donors, one aged 18 to 29 and the other aged 80 or older.

Broad study findings and their caveats: Conclusive comparison of naive and antigen-experienced compartments was prevented by the profiling of bulk unsorted PBMCs. Because donor CMV infection status was unknown, age-related changes in expanded clonotypes were potentially confounded. Estimates of total diversity from one million sequenced T cells were regarded as lower bounds and underestimates. Compared with the aged group, more naive CD4+ T cells, fewer expanded clones and increased TCR diversity were shown by the long-lived group, suggesting age selection. Observed TCR beta diversity per million T cells fell roughly linearly with age, and a significant reduction was already apparent by age around 44. A strong correlation was found between observed TCR beta diversity and the percentage of naive T cells measured by flow cytometry.

The library was made by 5' RACE. The reads were generated on an Illumina HiSeq 2500. A second 7 to 11 cycle PCR used a sample-barcoded 5' primer and a J-beta primer mix. A unique molecular identifier was introduced onto each TCR beta cDNA molecule by a template-switch 5' adaptor carrying 12 random nucleotides. At least 3 million CDR3-containing paired-end reads were obtained from each sample. The Mint cDNA synthesis kit, primed by a TRBC-specific oligonucleotide, was used to synthesize first-strand cDNA from all RNA. Following uracil-DNA glycosylase treatment, all cDNA underwent a first 18-cycle PCR with the universal primers M1SS and BC2_uni_R. The study's own analysis went as follows. Each sample was normalized by randomly selecting 1 million high-quality reads, each carrying a distinct molecular identifier. Instead of being binned into consensus sequences, reads that shared molecular identifiers were thrown out. CDR3 identification, clonotype clustering and error correction used MiTCR with a Q25 quality threshold and the strictest error-elimination algorithm. Lower-bound total TCR beta diversity was estimated with a nonparametric unseen species model using Euler transformation. Clones were called with MiXCR by TCRdb after fastp trimmed the public reads at Q25, and only in-frame beta chains were retained. For every CDR3 protein sequence, its rows merge into one entry that carries the most common genes and DNA. It is TCRdb's table, rather than the study itself, that gives the V and J calls and clone size. This sample gives approximately 1.5 million distinct CDR3 sequences in total; approximately 42% of them show up just once. The ten most abundant clones make up under 5% of the sample.

The 39 donors, aged about 6 to 95 years, were systemically healthy Caucasian individuals from Russia. Ten milliliters of peripheral blood were collected from each donor into EDTA-treated Vacutainer tubes. Ficoll-Paque density-gradient centrifugation was used to isolate PBMCs, with at least 7 million per sample. Total RNA was extracted from PBMCs with Trizol reagent, with at least 6 micrograms obtained per sample. Naive CD45RAhigh/CD27high T cell percentages were measured by flow cytometry on a PBMC aliquot from every donor. This chain is built from TRBV4-3 and TRBJ2-1, and TRBD2 matches 12 of the central bases. Input material: blood. This clonotype was obtained from a woman under 30 in good health. The DNA is TGCGCCAGCAGCCATGGGACTAGCGGGCCGAGCTCCTACAATGAGCAGTTCTTC. Translated, this gives CASSHGTSGPSSYNEQFF.